Presented here are 17 T cell receptor beta chains from one specimen sequenced in a study of vaccination and CD4 T cells after COVID-19. This sample's treatment: approximately nine-day PBMC culture with coronavirus spike peptide pools or control peptides (ViraFEST assay). Sequencing of the DNA from cultured CD4+ T cells was carried out with the Oncomine TCR Beta short-read assay. A single record per CDR3 protein comes from TCRdb applying MiXCR to the PCR reads. The repertoire consists of about 9,700 distinct CDR3 sequences, with 51% occurring once and the leading ten covering around 21%. Their antigens are not known. Material: CD4+ T cells from blood, cultured in vitro. The source is a human donor who had recovered from COVID-19.

J is TRBJ2-7 and V is TRBV19; D call uncertain. The length of the CDR3 is 15 residues. Germline loops: CDR1 LNHDA, CDR2 SQIVND (reference sequence). V was pared by 4 bases and J by 2 bases, with 15 bases between. This CDR3 reads CASSSSLHSTYEQYF. The CDR3 DNA is TGTGCCAGTAGTAGCTCACTACACTCAACCTACGAGCAGTACTTC. The full variable domain, its missing parts supplied by reference TRBV19 and TRBJ2-7, is DGGITQSPKYLFRKEGQNVTLSCEQNLNHDAMYWYRQDPGQGLRLIYYSQIVNDFQKGDIAEGYSVSREKKESFPLTVTSAQKNPTAFYLCASSSSLHSTYEQYFGPGTRLTVT.

The chain carries TRBV21-1 and TRBJ1-1. TRBV21-1 is a recognized pseudogene. The CDR3 is 11 amino acids. CDR3 nucleotide sequence: TGTGCCAGCAGCAATTGGGCCGAAGCTTTCTTT. It translates to CASSNWAEAFF.

This clonotype was seen more than once but under ten times. V and J are TRBV7-3 and TRBJ2-2, with TRBD1 matching over 9 bases. Germline CDR1 and CDR2: SGHTA and FQGTGA. This CDR3 comprises 17 residues. V gave up 4 bases and J gave up 4 bases; unmatched junction bases: 10. CDR3 bases: TGTGCCAGCAGCTCAACAGGGGGCGCGGGGCTCACCGGGGAGCTGTTTTTT. This gives the protein CASSSTGGAGLTGELFF.

In its sample, this clonotype was seen a few times. The rearrangement joins TRBV28 to TRBJ1-3, with TRBD1 as a possible D gene (5 bases). V lost 5 bases, J lost 9 bases, and 17 bases lay in between. The CDR3 is 14 amino acids. The germline gives CDR1 MDHEN, CDR2 SYDVKM. CDR3 in DNA: TGTGCCAGCAGTCCCTGGTGGGGGGACGGCACCATATATTTT. Protein product: CASSPWWGDGTIYF.

This chain links TRBV7-3 with TRBJ2-1; 8 bases fit TRBD2. In germline, CDR1 is SGHTA, CDR2 FQGTGA. The CDR3 extends over 15 amino acids. V shed 0 bases and J 7 bases; nucleotides not matched to a gene: 5. The CDR3: CASSLTSGLANEQFF. The CDR3 DNA reads TGTGCCAGCAGCTTAACCTCTGGACTAGCTAATGAGCAGTTCTTC.

The CDR3 DNA reads TGCAGCGTTGAATCGGCGACAAAAAGGGCCGGGGAGCTGTTTTTT. This gives the protein CSVESATKRAGELFF. V usage is TRBV29-1 and J usage is TRBJ2-2; D is unresolved. V lost 2 bases and J lost 6, with 16 bases in between. Germline V gene lookup returns CDR1 SQVTM and CDR2 ANQGSEA. The CDR3 totals 15 residues.

This chain uses TRBV18 with TRBJ1-2, with D tentatively TRBD1 (6 bases). Trimming removed 3 bases at V and 2 bases at J, with 13 bases between. The CDR3 is 15 residues long. Germline lookup yields CDR1 KGHSH and CDR2 LQKENI. In nucleotides, the CDR3 is TGTGCCAGCTCACCCCCTGCAGGGACAAACTATGGCTACACCTTC. This codes for CASSPPAGTNYGYTF.

This clonotype is a singleton in its sample. The chain is built from TRBV20-1 and TRBJ1-6; the match to TRBD1 covers 8 bases. The CDR3 has 16 residues. With V trimmed by 0 bases and J by 9 bases, 10 bases remained unmatched. CDR1 and CDR2 from the germline V gene are DFQATT and SNEGSKA (reference sequence). DNA for the CDR3: TGCAGTGCTAGAGATCAGCGACAGGGGAGCGTTTCACCCCTCCACTTT. Protein product: CSARDQRQGSVSPLHF.

J is TRBJ1-1 and V is TRBV5-1; 7 nucleotides match TRBD1. The CDR3 covers 15 residues. Germline trimming cut 3 bases from V and 0 bases from J; bases unmatched to any gene: 5. In germline, CDR1 is SGHRS, CDR2 YFSETQ. CDR3 bases: TGCGCCAGCAGCTGGACAGGAAATATGAACACTGAAGCTTTCTTT. Protein product: CASSWTGNMNTEAFF.

By sample fraction, this clonotype is medium-sized. V usage is TRBV7-3 and J usage is TRBJ2-1, with 11 nucleotides matching TRBD2. Losses at the gene ends were 1 base for V and 4 bases for J; bases not matched to a gene: 0. The CDR3 is 15 amino acids. CDR1 and CDR2 from the germline V gene are SGHTA and FQGTGA. CDR3 nucleotides: TGTGCCAGCAGCTTAATAGCGGGAGGGTACAATGAGCAGTTCTTC. Protein product: CASSLIAGGYNEQFF.

This clonotype was counted a few times. The chain combines TRBV19 with TRBJ2-1; 8 bases are a match to TRBD1. The CDR3 spans 14 residues. V lost 1 base and J lost 10; bases outside the gene matches: 6. CDR1 LNHDA and CDR2 SQIVND come from the germline V gene (reference sequence). CDR3 residues: CASSIVVQGGEQFF. For the CDR3, the DNA is TGTGCCAGTAGTATAGTTGTACAGGGGGGCGAGCAGTTCTTC. Looking up the rest from reference TRBV19 and TRBJ2-1 gives the full variable domain: DGGITQSPKYLFRKEGQNVTLSCEQNLNHDAMYWYRQDPGQGLRLIYYSQIVNDFQKGDIAEGYSVSREKKESFPLTVTSAQKNPTAFYLCASSIVVQGGEQFFGPGTRLTVL.

The chain uses TRBV19 and TRBJ1-1; D perhaps matches TRBD1 (5 bases). The CDR3 loop spans 13 amino acids. The germline V gene encodes CDR1 LNHDA and CDR2 SQIVND (reference sequence). V shed 6 bases and J shed 11 bases, with 19 bases lying between them. The DNA for the CDR3 is TGTGCCAGTAGCAACGGGGCCTTCCCAAGGGCTTTCTTT. This codes for CASSNGAFPRAFF.

This clonotype was seen just once. CDR3 in DNA: TGTGCCAGCAGTAAAGGGAGCTCCTACAATGAGCAGTTCTTC. This codes for CASSKGSSYNEQFF. The chain couples TRBV27 to TRBJ2-1; tentatively, D is TRBD2 (5 bases). CDR3 length: 14 residues. CDR1 is MNHEY, CDR2 SMNVEV, per germline (reference sequence). V lost 5 bases, J lost 0 bases, and 8 bases lay in between.

The chain links TRBV27 to TRBJ1-6; D is possibly TRBD1 (6 bases). V dropped 4 bases and J dropped 6 bases, with 13 bases sitting between them. Germline values: CDR1 MNHEY, CDR2 SMNVEV (reference sequence). The CDR3 is made up of 15 amino acids. For the CDR3, the DNA is TGTGCCAGCAGTTCCCCCAGGGGTGGTAATTCACCCCTCCACTTT. It specifies CASSSPRGGNSPLHF.

This clonotype was observed once. The rearrangement joins TRBV20-1 to TRBJ1-1, with D unclear. Germline V lookup: CDR1 DFQATT, CDR2 SNEGSKA (reference sequence). Trimming cost V 0 bases and J 7 bases, with 9 bases left between them. The CDR3 extends over 12 amino acids. CDR3 protein: CSARDLGSEAFF. The CDR3 DNA reads TGCAGTGCTAGAGATCTGGGTAGTGAAGCTTTCTTT.

CDR3 DNA: TGTGCCAGCAGTTCACATCCAGGGAGGCATGGCTACACCTTC. It encodes CASSSHPGRHGYTF. This chain joins TRBV27 and TRBJ1-2; D is perhaps TRBD1 (5 bases). Germline V gives CDR1 MNHEY, CDR2 SMNVEV (reference sequence). V gave up 4 bases and J gave up 6 bases, with 15 bases separating them. This CDR3 spans 14 amino acids.

The gene calls are TRBV5-1 and TRBJ2-5; 8 bases fit TRBD1. From germline, CDR1 is SGHRS and CDR2 YFSETQ. The CDR3 runs 14 residues. With V trimmed by 5 bases and J by 2 bases, 5 bases remained unmatched. CDR3 in amino acids: CASSGQGRQETQYF. DNA for the CDR3: TGCGCCAGCAGTGGACAGGGTCGGCAAGAGACCCAGTACTTC.